These T cell receptor beta chains were read from a single sample in a study of shared clonotypes between healthy human individuals. This table comes from immunoSEQ multiplex PCR, and its TCRdb copy is limited to in-frame clones, with some not included. This sample has over 2 million clones, with around 96% found just once. The sequenced sample consisted of naive CD8+ T cells sorted from blood. The receptors come from a young man in good health. The CDR3 runs from the conserved cysteine through the conserved F or W. A D gene is named only where the DNA matches it firmly. Some rows mark clone size as missing; the rest say once, few, many or name a class of expanded clone.

d_call: -
j_call: TRBJ1-5
clone_size: -
v_call: TRBV4-1
cdr3_nt: TGCGCCAGCAGCCAGGCGGGGGGCGTCTTTCAGCCCCAGCATTTT
cdr3_aa: CASSQAGGVFQPQHF

d_call: -
j_call: TRBJ2-3
clone_size: -
v_call: TRBV29-1
cdr3_nt: TGCAGCGCCCAGCCTAGCACAGATACGCAGTATTTT
cdr3_aa: CSAQPSTDTQYF

d_call: -
j_call: TRBJ2-1
clone_size: -
v_call: TRBV15
cdr3_nt: TGTGCCACCAGCAGAGACCCGGCGGGGTACAATGAGCAGTTCTTC
cdr3_aa: CATSRDPAGYNEQFF

d_call: TRBD1
j_call: TRBJ2-7
clone_size: -
v_call: TRBV28
cdr3_nt: TGTGCCAGCAGTTTTACAGGGGGCTCCCACGAGCAGTACTTC
cdr3_aa: CASSFTGGSHEQYF

d_call: -
j_call: TRBJ2-5
clone_size: -
v_call: TRBV27
cdr3_nt: TGTGCCAGCAGGAAAAAGGGGGTATATCAAGAGACCCAGTACTTC
cdr3_aa: CASRKKGVYQETQYF

d_call: -
j_call: TRBJ2-1
clone_size: -
v_call: TRBV29-1
cdr3_nt: TGCAGCGTTGAAAGACAGGAGAATGAGCAGTTCTTC
cdr3_aa: CSVERQENEQFF

d_call: -
j_call: TRBJ2-7
clone_size: -
v_call: TRBV27
cdr3_nt: TGTGCCAGCAGTTTTGGCGGACCACATTACGAGCAGTACTTC
cdr3_aa: CASSFGGPHYEQYF

d_call: TRBD1
j_call: TRBJ2-1
clone_size: -
v_call: TRBV6-1
cdr3_nt: TGTGCCAGCAGAGCCGGGACAGGAGCCTACAATGAGCAGTTCTTC
cdr3_aa: CASRAGTGAYNEQFF

d_call: -
j_call: TRBJ1-1
clone_size: -
v_call: TRBV27
cdr3_nt: TGTGCCAGCAGTGGACAGCAGAACACTGAAGCTTTCTTT
cdr3_aa: CASSGQQNTEAFF

d_call: TRBD1
j_call: TRBJ2-7
clone_size: -
v_call: TRBV5-8
cdr3_nt: TGTGCCAGCAGCTCGACAGGGTTTTTTTCCTACGAGCAGTACTTC
cdr3_aa: CASSSTGFFSYEQYF

d_call: -
j_call: TRBJ2-7
clone_size: -
v_call: TRBV2
cdr3_nt: TGTGCCAGCATCCCCACGACGGAAGGGTCCTACGAGCAGTACTTC
cdr3_aa: CASIPTTEGSYEQYF

d_call: -
j_call: TRBJ2-1
clone_size: -
v_call: TRBV13
cdr3_nt: TGTGCCAGCGGGGGCGAGTCCTACAATGAGCAGTTCTTC
cdr3_aa: CASGGESYNEQFF

d_call: -
j_call: TRBJ1-1
clone_size: -
v_call: TRBV19
cdr3_nt: TGTGCCAGTAGTCGTCAGAACACTGAAGCTTTCTTT
cdr3_aa: CASSRQNTEAFF

d_call: -
j_call: TRBJ2-7
clone_size: once
v_call: TRBV5-6
cdr3_nt: TGTGCCAGCAGCTTAGGGGGACACGAGCAGTACTTC
cdr3_aa: CASSLGGHEQYF

d_call: -
j_call: TRBJ2-7
clone_size: -
v_call: TRBV7-2
cdr3_nt: TGTGCCAGCAGCCCCCTGGGAGAGGCTCGCGAGCAGTACTTC
cdr3_aa: CASSPLGEAREQYF

d_call: -
j_call: TRBJ1-4
clone_size: -
v_call: TRBV5-5
cdr3_nt: TGTGCCAGCAGCGTGGCAGAGTCGGAGGAAAAACTGTTTTTT
cdr3_aa: CASSVAESEEKLFF

d_call: -
j_call: TRBJ2-1
clone_size: -
v_call: TRBV20-1
cdr3_nt: TGCAGTGCCATTGGAAATGAGCAGTTCTTC
cdr3_aa: CSAIGNEQFF

d_call: -
j_call: TRBJ2-7
clone_size: -
v_call: TRBV5-8
cdr3_nt: TGTGCCAGCAGCTTGATAGGTTACTTCCACGAGCAGTACTTC
cdr3_aa: CASSLIGYFHEQYF

d_call: -
j_call: TRBJ1-5
clone_size: -
v_call: TRBV27
cdr3_nt: TGTGCCAGCAGTTTTGGCAAACAACAGCCCCAGCATTTT
cdr3_aa: CASSFGKQQPQHF

d_call: -
j_call: TRBJ1-2
clone_size: -
v_call: TRBV14
cdr3_nt: TGTGCCAGCAGCCAAGAGTATATGTTACAGTCTAACTATGGCTACACCTTC
cdr3_aa: CASSQEYMLQSNYGYTF

d_call: TRBD1
j_call: TRBJ1-3
clone_size: -
v_call: TRBV18
cdr3_nt: TGTGCCAGCTCACCCGTTCAGGGGGCCGCCCTCGGAAACACCATATATTTT
cdr3_aa: CASSPVQGAALGNTIYF

d_call: TRBD1
j_call: TRBJ1-3
clone_size: -
v_call: TRBV5-3
cdr3_nt: TGTGCCAGAAGCGCCATAGACAGGGGGCTAACTGGAAACACCATATATTTT
cdr3_aa: CARSAIDRGLTGNTIYF

d_call: TRBD2
j_call: TRBJ2-1
clone_size: -
v_call: TRBV7-9
cdr3_nt: TGTGCCAGCAGCTTAGGGGAAGCGGGAGGATACAATGAGCAGTTCTTC
cdr3_aa: CASSLGEAGGYNEQFF

d_call: -
j_call: TRBJ1-1
clone_size: -
v_call: TRBV30
cdr3_nt: TGTGCCTGGAGTCCGACTGGGGGGGGACCTGAAGCTTTCTTT
cdr3_aa: CAWSPTGGGPEAFF

d_call: -
j_call: TRBJ1-1
clone_size: -
v_call: TRBV7-9
cdr3_nt: TGTGCCAGCAGCACTAGCGCTGAAGCTTTCTTT
cdr3_aa: CASSTSAEAFF

d_call: TRBD2
j_call: TRBJ2-2
clone_size: -
v_call: TRBV11-2
cdr3_nt: TGTGCCAGCAGCCTTCTGAGTGGCGGGAGCCCCGGGGAGCTGTTTTTT
cdr3_aa: CASSLLSGGSPGELFF

d_call: -
j_call: TRBJ2-5
clone_size: -
v_call: TRBV6-5
cdr3_nt: TGTGCCAGCAGTTACCTTCTGGTGAAGAAAGAAGAGACCCAGTACTTC
cdr3_aa: CASSYLLVKKEETQYF

d_call: -
j_call: TRBJ1-4
clone_size: -
v_call: TRBV5-4
cdr3_nt: TGTGCCAGCAGCGACGCGCAGGGTGGCAACGAAAAACTGTTTTTT
cdr3_aa: CASSDAQGGNEKLFF

d_call: -
j_call: TRBJ2-7
clone_size: few
v_call: TRBV6-5
cdr3_nt: TGTGCCAGCAGTTACTCCGGGTCCTACGAGCAGTACTTC
cdr3_aa: CASSYSGSYEQYF

d_call: -
j_call: TRBJ2-7
clone_size: -
v_call: TRBV7-9
cdr3_nt: TGTGCCAGCAGCCCAAGAGATCGGTACGAGCAGTACTTC
cdr3_aa: CASSPRDRYEQYF